Listed below are T cell receptor beta chains from one sample, sequenced in a study of T cells after somatic rescue of genetic block. TCRdb's table, derived via immunoSEQ multiplex PCR, lists solely in-frame clones and lacks some. Of roughly 70,000 clones in the sample, around 92% were seen once. Sequenced: peripheral blood mononuclear cells (PBMCs). These receptors originate from a man in his forties or fifties. Both conserved end residues are trimmed from each CDR3. A D gene is named only where the DNA matches it firmly.

J gene: TRBJ1-6
V gene: TRBV19
D gene: .
CDR3 protein: ASIEGLDNSPLH

J gene: TRBJ1-1
V gene: TRBV19
D gene: .
CDR3 protein: ASSIGGGGTEAF

J gene: TRBJ2-3
V gene: TRBV7-2
D gene: .
CDR3 protein: ASSLGGIGSTDTQY

J gene: TRBJ1-1
V gene: TRBV5-8
D gene: .
CDR3 protein: ASSSEIMNTEAF

J gene: TRBJ2-7
V gene: TRBV5-1
D gene: TRBD2
CDR3 protein: ASSLEAAGANEQY

J gene: TRBJ1-6
V gene: TRBV5-1
D gene: .
CDR3 protein: ASSSSRRLISPLH

J gene: TRBJ2-2
V gene: TRBV5-6
D gene: .
CDR3 protein: ASSFEESTGELF

J gene: TRBJ1-5
V gene: TRBV5-1
D gene: TRBD1
CDR3 protein: ASSHTIFRDRDLQPQH

J gene: TRBJ2-2
V gene: TRBV28
D gene: .
CDR3 protein: ASSLYFPGELF

J gene: TRBJ2-5
V gene: TRBV9
D gene: .
CDR3 protein: ASSVETGGLEETQY

J gene: TRBJ2-5
V gene: TRBV5-1
D gene: TRBD1
CDR3 protein: ASSSTGGQETQY

J gene: TRBJ2-1
V gene: TRBV19
D gene: .
CDR3 protein: ASSRGLYNEQF

J gene: TRBJ2-7
V gene: TRBV4-2
D gene: TRBD1
CDR3 protein: ASSPGQGGYEQY

J gene: TRBJ1-1
V gene: TRBV27
D gene: .
CDR3 protein: ASKLIRDTEAF

J gene: TRBJ1-1
V gene: TRBV5-1
D gene: .
CDR3 protein: ASSPTSVTEAF

J gene: TRBJ2-5
V gene: TRBV5-4
D gene: .
CDR3 protein: ASSFGTAQGETQY

J gene: TRBJ2-5
V gene: TRBV28
D gene: .
CDR3 protein: ASSLVASETQY

J gene: TRBJ2-5
V gene: TRBV18
D gene: TRBD2
CDR3 protein: ASSPPGLAGYGTQY

J gene: TRBJ1-1
V gene: TRBV19
D gene: .
CDR3 protein: ASTIRAMNTEAF

J gene: TRBJ2-3
V gene: TRBV2
D gene: .
CDR3 protein: ASCRQSGLSTDTQY

J gene: TRBJ2-1
V gene: TRBV10-1
D gene: TRBD1
CDR3 protein: ASSESAGGSAEQF

J gene: TRBJ2-7
V gene: TRBV1
D gene: .
CDR3 protein: TSSQDRGLYEQY

J gene: TRBJ2-3
V gene: TRBV9
D gene: .
CDR3 protein: ASSVVGRSTDTQY

J gene: TRBJ1-6
V gene: TRBV7-9
D gene: .
CDR3 protein: ASSLPPGTGNSPLH

J gene: TRBJ1-5
V gene: TRBV7-8
D gene: TRBD1
CDR3 protein: ASSWFPGKGANQPQH

J gene: TRBJ2-7
V gene: TRBV6-5
D gene: TRBD2
CDR3 protein: ASSYSRTSGEGQY

J gene: TRBJ2-1
V gene: TRBV9
D gene: .
CDR3 protein: ASSVDRRVPYNEQF

J gene: TRBJ2-3
V gene: TRBV18
D gene: .
CDR3 protein: ASSPSTDTQY

J gene: TRBJ1-5
V gene: TRBV19
D gene: TRBD1
CDR3 protein: ASSTWTGPYQPQH

J gene: TRBJ2-5
V gene: TRBV13
D gene: .
CDR3 protein: ASSPVETQY

J gene: TRBJ1-5
V gene: TRBV2
D gene: .
CDR3 protein: ASSEPGARVQGQPQH

J gene: TRBJ2-5
V gene: TRBV19
D gene: TRBD1
CDR3 protein: ASSWGQGKETQY

J gene: TRBJ2-1
V gene: TRBV10-1
D gene: TRBD2
CDR3 protein: ASSQTSGTYNEQF

J gene: TRBJ2-7
V gene: TRBV7-9
D gene: .
CDR3 protein: ASSFGGSYEQY

J gene: TRBJ2-1
V gene: TRBV4-3
D gene: .
CDR3 protein: ASSQDRAASYNEQF

J gene: TRBJ1-4
V gene: TRBV6-5
D gene: TRBD1
CDR3 protein: ASSYRGVSEKLF

J gene: TRBJ2-7
V gene: TRBV9
D gene: TRBD1
CDR3 protein: ASSVGTGGAYEQY

J gene: TRBJ2-4
V gene: TRBV5-1
D gene: .
CDR3 protein: ASSLVTGGSQNIQY

J gene: TRBJ2-1
V gene: TRBV7-3
D gene: .
CDR3 protein: ASSLTGNPYNEQF

J gene: TRBJ1-4
V gene: TRBV4-3
D gene: .
CDR3 protein: ASSQGNRAGEKLF

J gene: TRBJ2-7
V gene: TRBV19
D gene: .
CDR3 protein: ASSISGTLSSEQY

J gene: TRBJ2-7
V gene: TRBV6-1
D gene: TRBD1
CDR3 protein: ASGGTGLSGEQY

J gene: .
V gene: TRBV27
D gene: TRBD2
CDR3 protein: ASSLGTSGLSYEQY

J gene: TRBJ1-3
V gene: TRBV6-6
D gene: .
CDR3 protein: ASSYGGVGNTIY

J gene: TRBJ2-7
V gene: TRBV10-3
D gene: TRBD1
CDR3 protein: ATSDRVGSYEQY

J gene: TRBJ2-7
V gene: TRBV5-5
D gene: .
CDR3 protein: ASSHGSSYEQY

J gene: TRBJ1-5
V gene: TRBV19
D gene: .
CDR3 protein: ASSMIPGFSQPQH

J gene: TRBJ1-2
V gene: TRBV7-2
D gene: TRBD1
CDR3 protein: ASSSRTGGNYGYT